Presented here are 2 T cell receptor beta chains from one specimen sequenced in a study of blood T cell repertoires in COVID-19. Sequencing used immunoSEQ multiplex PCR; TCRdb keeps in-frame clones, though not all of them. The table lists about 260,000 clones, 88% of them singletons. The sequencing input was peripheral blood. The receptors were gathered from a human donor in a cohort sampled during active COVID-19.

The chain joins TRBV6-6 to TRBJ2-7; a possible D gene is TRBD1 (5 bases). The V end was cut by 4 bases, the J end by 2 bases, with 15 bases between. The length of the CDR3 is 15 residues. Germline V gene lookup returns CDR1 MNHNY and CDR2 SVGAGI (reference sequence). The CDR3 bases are TGTGCCAGCAGTTCAGACAGTTCCTACACCTACGAGCAGTACTTC. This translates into CASSSDSSYTYEQYF.

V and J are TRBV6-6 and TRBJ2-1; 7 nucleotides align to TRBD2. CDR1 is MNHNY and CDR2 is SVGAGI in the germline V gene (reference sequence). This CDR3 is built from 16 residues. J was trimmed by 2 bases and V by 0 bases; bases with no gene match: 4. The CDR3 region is CASSYSTGGPYNEQFF. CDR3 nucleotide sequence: TGTGCCAGCAGTTACTCGACGGGGGGACCCTACAATGAGCAGTTCTTC.